These T cell receptor beta chains were read from a single sample in a study of early T cells in non-severe SARS-CoV-2 infection. TCRdb ran MiXCR on the 5' RACE reads and lists one entry per CDR3 protein. In the table there are more than 20,000 distinct CDR3 sequences, 4.5% to 7% of which are singletons. The sequenced sample was whole blood. The receptors shown here come from an adult who was a healthcare worker with PCR-confirmed SARS-CoV-2 infection or an uninfected control (not recorded which). Each CDR3 is given with its conserved first and last residue. D genes are given only for firm matches. The size entry is marked missing in some rows and otherwise reads once, few, many or a size class.

D: NA
V: TRBV20-1
J: TRBJ2-2
size: many
CDR3: CSARVGLGTGELFF
DNA: TGCAGTGCTAGAGTGGGGCTAGGCACCGGGGAGCTGTTTTTT

D: NA
V: TRBV28
J: TRBJ2-6
size: many
CDR3: CASWGGLWANVLTF
DNA: TGTGCCAGCTGGGGGGGGCTCTGGGCCAACGTCCTGACTTTC

D: NA
V: TRBV11-2
J: TRBJ1-3
size: NA
CDR3: CASSLTHPSSGNTIYF
DNA: TGTGCCAGCAGCCTGACCCACCCGAGCTCTGGAAACACCATATATTTT

D: TRBD1
V: TRBV29-1
J: TRBJ2-1
size: many
CDR3: CSGKGRTGLYNEQFF
DNA: TGCAGCGGAAAAGGGAGGACAGGGCTCTACAATGAGCAGTTCTTC

D: TRBD2
V: TRBV6-1
J: TRBJ2-5
size: many
CDR3: CASIRAGGQETQYF
DNA: TGTGCCAGCATCCGGGCGGGGGGGCAGGAGACCCAGTACTTC

D: NA
V: TRBV2
J: TRBJ1-1
size: few
CDR3: CASSVGQMNTEAFF
DNA: TGTGCCAGCAGTGTTGGGCAGATGAACACTGAAGCTTTCTTT

D: TRBD1
V: TRBV2
J: TRBJ1-2
size: NA
CDR3: CASSEGQGGSYTF
DNA: TGTGCCAGCAGTGAAGGACAGGGCGGAAGCTACACCTTC

D: NA
V: TRBV5-1
J: TRBJ1-5
size: few
CDR3: CASSRDGSNQPQHF
DNA: TGCGCCAGCAGCAGGGACGGTAGCAATCAGCCCCAGCATTTT

D: TRBD1
V: TRBV12-3/TRBV12-4
J: TRBJ2-3
size: few
CDR3: CASSLAPGQGAWSDTQYF
DNA: TGTGCCAGCAGTTTAGCGCCAGGACAGGGGGCTTGGTCAGATACGCAGTATTTT

D: NA
V: TRBV10-2
J: TRBJ2-7
size: many
CDR3: CASMGLSGSYEQYF
DNA: TGCGCCAGCATGGGTCTATCGGGTTCCTACGAGCAGTACTTC

D: NA
V: TRBV11-2
J: TRBJ2-7
size: few
CDR3: CASSLGLADEQYF
DNA: TGTGCCAGCAGCTTAGGCCTAGCCGACGAGCAGTACTTC

D: NA
V: TRBV6-1
J: TRBJ1-4
size: many
CDR3: CASSEARGATNEKLFF
DNA: TGTGCCAGCAGTGAAGCGCGCGGCGCAACTAATGAAAAACTGTTTTTT

D: NA
V: TRBV20-1
J: TRBJ2-7
size: few
CDR3: CSALDRTAYEQYF
DNA: TGCAGTGCCCTAGATAGGACAGCCTACGAGCAGTACTTC

D: NA
V: TRBV28
J: TRBJ1-4
size: many
CDR3: CASSPRVWREKLFF
DNA: TGTGCCAGCAGTCCCCGGGTCTGGAGGGAAAAACTGTTTTTT

D: NA
V: TRBV27
J: TRBJ2-7
size: many
CDR3: CASSLSAAFGFRYEQYF
DNA: TGTGCCAGCAGTTTATCCGCCGCGTTCGGGTTTCGGTACGAGCAGTACTTC

D: NA
V: TRBV9
J: TRBJ1-1
size: NA
CDR3: CASSVVSNTEAFF
DNA: TGTGCCAGCAGCGTAGTCTCGAACACTGAAGCTTTCTTT

D: TRBD2
V: TRBV5-4
J: TRBJ2-7
size: few
CDR3: CASSLPMSGGPEYF
DNA: TGTGCCAGCAGCTTGCCCATGAGCGGGGGGCCGGAGTACTTC

D: TRBD1
V: TRBV6-4
J: TRBJ1-1
size: many
CDR3: CASSRGQGANTEAFF
DNA: TGTGCCAGCAGCCGTGGACAGGGGGCGAACACTGAAGCTTTCTTT

D: TRBD1
V: TRBV20-1
J: TRBJ2-7
size: few
CDR3: CSARGWTGNEQYF
DNA: TGCAGTGCTAGAGGATGGACAGGGAACGAGCAGTACTTC

D: TRBD1
V: TRBV10-3
J: TRBJ2-7
size: many
CDR3: CAISDPGTGFYEQYF
DNA: TGTGCCATCAGTGATCCCGGGACAGGGTTCTACGAGCAGTACTTC

D: NA
V: TRBV12-3/TRBV12-4
J: TRBJ2-3
size: many
CDR3: CASSPPPGTQYF
DNA: TGTGCCAGCAGCCCTCCGCCTGGTACGCAGTATTTT

D: NA
V: TRBV10-3
J: TRBJ2-7
size: many
CDR3: CAISDFGQFYEQYF
DNA: TGTGCCATCAGTGACTTCGGACAGTTCTACGAGCAGTACTTC

D: NA
V: TRBV3-1
J: TRBJ2-6
size: few
CDR3: CASSQDMGISGANVLTF
DNA: TGTGCCAGCAGCCAAGATATGGGGATCTCTGGGGCCAACGTCCTGACTTTC

D: NA
V: TRBV19
J: TRBJ2-5
size: few
CDR3: CASTYQETQYF
DNA: TGTGCCAGCACTTATCAAGAGACCCAGTACTTC

D: TRBD1
V: TRBV20-1
J: TRBJ2-1
size: many
CDR3: CSAHRDRGSYNEQFF
DNA: TGCAGTGCTCACCGGGACAGGGGCTCCTACAATGAGCAGTTCTTC

D: NA
V: TRBV7-9
J: TRBJ2-5
size: NA
CDR3: CASSFWTDQETQYF
DNA: TGTGCCAGCAGCTTTTGGACCGACCAAGAGACCCAGTACTTC

D: NA
V: TRBV10-3
J: TRBJ2-1
size: many
CDR3: CAISERQGYNEQFF
DNA: TGTGCCATCAGTGAGAGGCAGGGATACAATGAGCAGTTCTTC

D: TRBD2
V: TRBV7-9
J: TRBJ2-2
size: many
CDR3: CASSRSGRNTGELFF
DNA: TGTGCCAGCAGCCGTAGCGGGAGAAACACCGGGGAGCTGTTTTTT

D: TRBD2
V: TRBV7-3
J: TRBJ2-3
size: many
CDR3: CASSAYGGARIDTQYF
DNA: TGTGCCAGCAGCGCCTACGGGGGGGCCCGGATAGATACGCAGTATTTT

D: NA
V: TRBV7-2
J: TRBJ1-5
size: many
CDR3: CASSLDSNQPQHF
DNA: TGTGCCAGCAGCTTAGATAGCAATCAGCCCCAGCATTTT

D: NA
V: TRBV19
J: TRBJ1-1
size: many
CDR3: CASRETGTRTFF
DNA: TGTGCCAGTAGAGAAACCGGGACAAGGACTTTCTTT

D: NA
V: TRBV5-4
J: TRBJ2-7
size: NA
CDR3: CASSLVAGSSEQYF
DNA: TGTGCCAGCAGCTTGGTTGCAGGGTCGAGCGAGCAGTACTTC

D: NA
V: TRBV20-1
J: TRBJ2-3
size: few
CDR3: CSASTSGTDTQYF
DNA: TGCAGTGCTAGTACTAGTGGCACAGATACGCAGTATTTT

D: TRBD1
V: TRBV19
J: TRBJ1-2
size: many
CDR3: CASTGVRQGWDYGYTF
DNA: TGTGCCAGTACGGGAGTCCGACAGGGGTGGGACTATGGCTACACCTTC

D: NA
V: TRBV6-2/TRBV6-3
J: TRBJ1-1
size: few
CDR3: CASSGTEITEAFF
DNA: TGTGCCAGCAGTGGAACGGAGATCACTGAAGCTTTCTTT

D: TRBD1
V: TRBV20-1
J: TRBJ1-6
size: many
CDR3: CSGGTGTGSPLHF
DNA: TGCAGCGGGGGGACAGGGACAGGTTCACCCCTCCACTTT

D: TRBD1
V: TRBV27
J: TRBJ1-1
size: many
CDR3: CASSSLGTGSFGTEAFF
DNA: TGTGCCAGCAGTTCACTCGGGACAGGGTCTTTCGGGACTGAAGCTTTCTTT

D: NA
V: TRBV15
J: TRBJ2-7
size: medium-sized
CDR3: CATRLRGAKEQYF
DNA: TGTGCCACCAGGCTTCGGGGGGCGAAAGAGCAGTACTTC

D: TRBD1
V: TRBV18
J: TRBJ2-4
size: NA
CDR3: CASSPPPGQIAKNIQYF
DNA: TGTGCCAGCTCACCTCCCCCGGGACAGATAGCCAAAAACATTCAGTACTTC

D: NA
V: TRBV3-1
J: TRBJ2-7
size: few
CDR3: CASSQGRPGLYEQYF
DNA: TGTGCCAGCAGCCAAGGACGGCCAGGTCTATACGAGCAGTACTTC

D: NA
V: TRBV18
J: TRBJ1-5
size: medium-sized
CDR3: CASSATLDQPQHF
DNA: TGTGCCAGCTCAGCGACACTGGATCAGCCCCAGCATTTT

D: TRBD1
V: TRBV11-2
J: TRBJ2-6
size: many
CDR3: CASPGGSGANVLTF
DNA: TGTGCCAGCCCAGGGGGTTCTGGGGCCAACGTCCTGACTTTC

D: TRBD1
V: TRBV3-1
J: TRBJ2-5
size: many
CDR3: CASSIRDRAARETQYF
DNA: TGTGCCAGCAGCATCCGGGACAGGGCGGCCAGAGAGACCCAGTACTTC

D: NA
V: TRBV20-1
J: TRBJ1-2
size: few
CDR3: CSARDPREGNYGYTF
DNA: TGCAGTGCTAGAGATCCCAGGGAGGGGAACTATGGCTACACCTTC

D: TRBD1
V: TRBV29-1
J: TRBJ1-1
size: many
CDR3: CSVEDRKGANTEAFF
DNA: TGCAGCGTTGAAGATAGGAAGGGGGCGAACACTGAAGCTTTCTTT

D: TRBD2
V: TRBV28
J: TRBJ2-5
size: NA
CDR3: CASSLPSGGKTQYF
DNA: TGTGCCAGCAGTTTACCAAGCGGGGGGAAGACCCAGTACTTC

D: NA
V: TRBV14
J: TRBJ1-3
size: many
CDR3: CASNRISGNTIYF
DNA: TGTGCCAGCAACAGGATCTCTGGAAACACCATATATTTT

D: NA
V: TRBV7-2
J: TRBJ2-3
size: few
CDR3: CASSLGASSHTQYF
DNA: TGTGCCAGCAGCCTCGGGGCTAGTTCACATACGCAGTATTTT

D: NA
V: TRBV27
J: TRBJ2-7
size: many
CDR3: CASRRPQGASYEQYF
DNA: TGTGCCAGCAGACGTCCTCAGGGTGCCTCCTACGAGCAGTACTTC

D: NA
V: TRBV12-3/TRBV12-4
J: TRBJ2-5
size: few
CDR3: CASSPGRHRQETQYF
DNA: TGTGCCAGCAGTCCGGGACGCCACCGGCAGGAGACCCAGTACTTC

D: NA
V: TRBV27
J: TRBJ2-5
size: NA
CDR3: CASRLRYQETQYF
DNA: TGTGCCAGCCGTCTCCGGTACCAAGAGACCCAGTACTTC

D: NA
V: TRBV20-1
J: TRBJ2-2
size: NA
CDR3: CSARGLWNTGELFF
DNA: TGCAGTGCTAGGGGGTTGTGGAACACCGGGGAGCTGTTTTTT